These 32 T cell receptor beta chains share one sample of origin, sequenced in a study of blood T cell repertoires in COVID-19. The method was immunoSEQ multiplex PCR; TCRdb's version includes in-frame clones alone and lacks a portion of them. Of about 240,000 clones listed, less than 90% are singletons. Source material: peripheral blood. The receptors originated from a man aged 55-75 years with acute or convalescent COVID-19.

This clone has just a few counts. The same CDR3 is also encoded by other DNA sequences in this sample. The rearrangement joins TRBV30 to TRBJ1-5; the match to TRBD1 covers 9 bases. Trimming cost V 4 bases and J 6 bases; bases outside gene matches: 4. The length of the CDR3 is 13 residues. Germline V gives CDR1 GTSNPN, CDR2 SVGIG (reference sequence). The CDR3 DNA sequence: TGTGCCTGGACCGGACAGGGGAGTCAGCCCCAGCATTTT. The encoded protein is CAWTGQGSQPQHF. The whole variable domain, remainder taken from reference TRBV30 and TRBJ1-5, is SQTIHQWPATLVQPVGSPLSLECTVEGTSNPNLYWYRQAAGRGLQLLFYSVGIGQISSEVPQNLSASRPQDRQFILSSKKLLLSDSGFYLCAWTGQGSQPQHFGDGTRLSIL.

This clone was picked up one time. J is TRBJ2-1 and V is TRBV27; D possibly corresponds to TRBD1 (5 bases). Germline V CDR1 and CDR2: MNHEY, SMNVEV (reference sequence). The CDR3 extends over 15 amino acids. Trimming took off 0 bases at V and 4 bases at J, with 10 bases between the two ends. CDR3 loop: CASSLSAGSYNEQFF. In DNA, the CDR3 is TGTGCCAGCAGTTTATCGGCAGGGTCTTACAATGAGCAGTTCTTC.

There are a few counts of this clone. The chain is built from TRBV6-5 and TRBJ1-1; 7 nucleotides match TRBD1. In germline, CDR1 is MNHEY, CDR2 SVGAGI. J was trimmed by 6 bases and V by 7 bases; bases with no gene match: 8. The CDR3 is made up of 13 amino acids. CDR3 nucleotide sequence: TGTGCCAGCACCTTGACAGGGAGACCTGAAGCTTTCTTT. The encoded protein is CASTLTGRPEAFF.

The chain employs TRBV29-1 and TRBJ1-1; D not resolved. Germline V CDR1 and CDR2: SQVTM, ANQGSEA. The V end was cut by 3 bases, the J end by 1 base, with 12 bases between. CDR3 length: 14 amino acids. As DNA, the CDR3 is TGCAGCGTTGAGGGCTATAGAACGAACACTGAAGCTTTCTTT. It translates to CSVEGYRTNTEAFF.

This clone has a handful of counts. This chain uses TRBV27 with TRBJ1-6, with 7 nucleotides matching TRBD1. Trimming cost V 7 bases and J 5 bases; bases outside gene matches: 5. There are 14 residues in the CDR3. Germline loops: CDR1 MNHEY, CDR2 SMNVEV (reference sequence). CDR3 bases: TGTGCCAGCAAGGTCCAGGGGGATAATTCACCCCTCCACTTT. Amino acid sequence: CASKVQGDNSPLHF.

This clone was observed a single time. The same CDR3 also results from other DNA sequences found in this sample. The genes are TRBV5-1 and TRBJ2-3, with TRBD1 as a possible D gene (5 bases). The V gene lost 7 bases and the J gene lost 6 bases, with 12 bases spanning the gap. The CDR3 has 12 amino acids. Germline V gives CDR1 SGHRS, CDR2 YFSETQ. CDR3 sequence (DNA): TGCGCCAGCTCCCTAGGGGCGGATACGCAGTATTTT. Its translation is CASSLGADTQYF.

The J gene is TRBJ1-5, the V gene TRBV30, with TRBD1 identical over 7 bases. Germline CDR1 reads GTSNPN; CDR2 reads SVGIG (reference sequence). The CDR3 runs to 14 residues. Trimming at V came to 3 bases and at J to 3 bases, leaving 5 bases not matched to a gene. The CDR3 nucleotides are TGTGCCTGGAGCGCTGGGACAGTCAATCAGCCCCAGCATTTT. Translation gives CAWSAGTVNQPQHF. The variable domain in full, completed from reference TRBV30 and TRBJ1-5, reads SQTIHQWPATLVQPVGSPLSLECTVEGTSNPNLYWYRQAAGRGLQLLFYSVGIGQISSEVPQNLSASRPQDRQFILSSKKLLLSDSGFYLCAWSAGTVNQPQHFGDGTRLSIL.

The sample holds many counts of this clone. The V call is TRBV7-9, the J call TRBJ1-6; no firm D call. The CDR3 contains 15 residues. Trimming shortened V by 5 bases and J by 7 bases, and 15 bases separated the two germline ends. Germline V lookup: CDR1 SEHNR, CDR2 FQNEAQ (reference sequence). The CDR3 nucleotides read TGTGCCAGCAGCCTTACGGCCCAGCGCAATTCACCCCTCCACTTT. Protein: CASSLTAQRNSPLHF.

The chain carries TRBV25-1 and TRBJ2-1, with TRBD1 matching over 11 bases. This CDR3 is built from 15 residues. J lost 7 bases, V lost 6 bases, and 8 bases had no gene match. Germline assignment: CDR1 MGHDK and CDR2 SYGVNS. CDR3 in amino acids: CASSRGGQGGNEQFF. DNA of the CDR3: TGTGCCAGCAGCCGGGGGGGACAGGGGGGTAATGAGCAGTTCTTC.

The rearrangement joins TRBV7-2 to TRBJ2-7, with D hard to call. V lost 4 bases and J 5 bases, leaving 12 bases between the germline ends. The CDR3 totals 13 residues. Germline CDR1 and CDR2: SGHTA and FQGNSA. In DNA form, the CDR3 reads TGTGCCAGCAGCTCCCTGACTTCTAACGAGCAGTACTTC. This encodes CASSSLTSNEQYF.

The chain is built from TRBV6-5 and TRBJ2-7; 9 bases agree with TRBD1. The CDR3 is made up of 15 amino acids. V lost 6 bases to trimming and J lost 5 bases; unmatched junction nucleotides: 11. The germline V gene encodes CDR1 MNHEY and CDR2 SVGAGI. The chain's CDR3 is CASRPRTGAGNEQYF. The CDR3 coding sequence is TGTGCCAGCAGGCCCCGGACAGGGGCTGGGAACGAGCAGTACTTC.

This clone was found once. The V call is TRBV9, the J call TRBJ2-3; TRBD2 aligns across 7 bases. Per the germline V gene, CDR1 is SGDLS and CDR2 is YYNGEE. J gave up 0 bases and V 2 bases, and 6 bases lay outside the gene matches. CDR3 length: 16 residues. CDR3 in amino acids: CASSVGGSVSTDTQYF. The CDR3, as DNA: TGTGCCAGCAGCGTCGGCGGGAGTGTTAGCACAGATACGCAGTATTTT. Complete variable domain (other parts from reference TRBV9 and TRBJ2-3): DSGVTQTPKHLITATGQRVTLRCSPRSGDLSVYWYQQSLDQGLQFLIQYYNGEERAKGNILERFSAQQFPDLHSELNLSSLELGDSALYFCASSVGGSVSTDTQYFGPGTRLTVL.

The chain joins TRBV12-3 or TRBV12-4 to TRBJ1-3, with a weak D call TRBD1 (6 bases). This CDR3 has 12 residues. With 10 bases removed from V and 9 bases from J, the gap between germline ends came to 16 bases. For the CDR3, the DNA is TGTGCCACGTCGACAGGACCAACCACCATATATTTT. Translation: CATSTGPTTIYF.

This clone was counted once. The chain combines TRBV19 with TRBJ2-1; 11 bases map to TRBD2. Germline loops: CDR1 LNHDA, CDR2 SQIVND (reference sequence). The J segment lost 0 bases and the V segment lost 6 bases, leaving 7 bases of the junction unmatched. CDR3 length equals 17 residues. The CDR3 loop reads CASRVLAGDSSYNEQFF. In DNA form, the CDR3 reads TGTGCCAGTAGAGTACTAGCGGGAGACTCCTCCTACAATGAGCAGTTCTTC. Together with reference TRBV19 and TRBJ2-1, the CDR3 gives the full variable domain: DGGITQSPKYLFRKEGQNVTLSCEQNLNHDAMYWYRQDPGQGLRLIYYSQIVNDFQKGDIAEGYSVSREKKESFPLTVTSAQKNPTAFYLCASRVLAGDSSYNEQFFGPGTRLTVL.

The J gene is TRBJ2-5, the V gene TRBV19, with 9 nucleotides matching TRBD1. Germline trimming cut 7 bases from V and 5 bases from J; bases unmatched to any gene: 14. The germline CDR1 and CDR2 sequences are LNHDA and SQIVND (reference sequence). The CDR3 runs to 16 residues. Here the CDR3 DNA reads TGTGCCAGTATGGAAACCGGGACAGGGTTTTCGGAGACCCAGTACTTC. This translates into CASMETGTGFSETQYF.

V and J are TRBV7-9 and TRBJ2-1; D may be TRBD2 (6 bases). The V gene's germline CDR1 is SEHNR and CDR2 FQNEAQ (reference sequence). The V gene lost 0 bases and the J gene lost 0 bases, with 12 bases spanning the gap. The CDR3 spans 17 residues. The CDR3 DNA follows: TGTGCCAGCAGCTTAGCCGGAGCGGGTAACTCCTACAATGAGCAGTTCTTC. As protein: CASSLAGAGNSYNEQFF.

The rearrangement uses TRBV5-6 and TRBJ2-7, with 8 positions matching TRBD1. CDR1 and CDR2 from the germline V gene are SGHDT and YYEEEE. The CDR3 consists of 16 residues. Germline trimming cut 3 bases from V and 2 bases from J; bases unmatched to any gene: 10. This chain's CDR3 is CASSSIRQGPPYEQYF. CDR3 DNA sequence: TGTGCCAGCAGCTCTATCCGACAGGGGCCCCCCTACGAGCAGTACTTC.

The chain links TRBV2 to TRBJ2-3; D may be TRBD2 (6 bases). The V end lost 8 bases, the J end lost 0 bases, and 15 bases lay between the germline ends. CDR1 and CDR2 (germline): SNHLY, FYNNEI. The CDR3 length is 15 residues. The CDR3 is CASRRNSGSTDTQYF. CDR3 DNA: TGTGCCAGCCGACGAAATAGCGGTAGCACAGATACGCAGTATTTT.

This clone was recorded a few times. The V gene is TRBV9, the J gene TRBJ1-1; D remains unclear. The CDR3 runs to 15 residues. Trimming took off 4 bases at V and 1 base at J, with 14 bases between the two ends. Germline CDR1 and CDR2: SGDLS and YYNGEE. CDR3 amino acids: CASSPTARQNTEAFF. CDR3 bases: TGTGCCAGCAGCCCAACCGCCAGACAGAACACTGAAGCTTTCTTT.

About this clone itself: The sample carries other DNA sequences with the same CDR3. The CDR3 loop is CASSQDRDYEQYF. CDR3 nucleotides: TGTGCCAGCAGCCAGGACAGGGACTACGAGCAGTACTTC. This chain joins TRBV11-2 and TRBJ2-7, with TRBD1 identical over 8 bases. Unmatched junction bases numbered 3, after V lost 5 bases and J lost 3 bases. This CDR3 comprises 13 residues. The germline gives CDR1 SGHAT, CDR2 FQNNGV.

This chain joins TRBV4-3 and TRBJ1-1; TRBD1 might be the D (5 bases). V shed 1 base and J shed 8 bases, with 8 bases lying between them. Germline CDR1 LGHNA, CDR2 YSLEER. CDR3 length: 12 residues. The CDR3 nucleotides are TGCGCCAGCAGCCAAGTAGGGGAAGAAGCTTTCTTT. As protein: CASSQVGEEAFF.

This clone occurred once. This rearrangement joins TRBV5-8 to TRBJ2-3, with 7 bases aligning to TRBD2. The CDR3 runs to 15 residues. Germline V gene lookup returns CDR1 SGHTS and CDR2 YDEGEE. V shed 0 bases and J 9 bases; nucleotides not matched to a gene: 10. The CDR3 spells CASSLASGTTKTQYF. CDR3 DNA sequence: TGTGCCAGCAGCTTGGCTAGCGGAACCACGAAGACGCAGTATTTT. Variable domain in full (rest from reference TRBV5-8 and TRBJ2-3): EAGVTQSPTHLIKTRGQQATLRCSPISGHTSVYWYQQALGLGLQFLLWYDEGEERNRGNFPPRFSGRQFPNYSSELNVNALELEDSALYLCASSLASGTTKTQYFGPGTRLTVL.

The chain recombines TRBV7-2 with TRBJ1-5, with 7 positions matching TRBD1. Trimming took 3 bases from V and 6 from J; bases not matched to a gene: 8. CDR1 SGHTA and CDR2 FQGNSA come from the germline V gene. The CDR3 is made up of 15 amino acids. In nucleotides, the CDR3 is TGTGCCAGCAGCTTGGTACAGGGGATAGGTCAGCCCCAGCATTTT. It translates to CASSLVQGIGQPQHF.

The V call is TRBV5-1, the J call TRBJ2-3; D gene ambiguous. From germline, CDR1 is SGHRS and CDR2 YFSETQ. This CDR3 comprises 17 residues. Trimming removed 0 bases from V and 0 bases from J, with 14 bases in between. This CDR3 reads CASSLAVVGSSTDTQYF. CDR3 nucleotides: TGCGCCAGCAGCTTGGCCGTCGTCGGTTCTAGCACAGATACGCAGTATTTT.

The chain couples TRBV20-1 to TRBJ2-1; tentative D call: TRBD1 (6 bases). Germline CDR1 and CDR2: DFQATT and SNEGSKA (reference sequence). The CDR3 runs to 13 residues. Deletions cut 3 bases from V and 9 bases from J, with 15 bases between. In DNA form, the CDR3 reads TGCAGTGCTAGTACTAGGGGGTATGGTGAGCAGTTCTTC. Protein: CSASTRGYGEQFF.

This rearrangement joins TRBV2 to TRBJ2-1; 9 bases agree with TRBD2. The germline V gene encodes CDR1 SNHLY and CDR2 FYNNEI. The junction had 5 bases not matched to a gene; V was cut back by 5 bases and J by 3 bases. This CDR3 region has 15 residues. The CDR3: CASSSTSGDYNEQFF. The CDR3 region has the DNA TGTGCCAGCAGTTCGACTAGCGGCGACTACAATGAGCAGTTCTTC.

The chain joins TRBV11-2 to TRBJ2-1; 11 bases align to TRBD2. Losses at the gene ends were 5 bases for V and 5 bases for J; bases not matched to a gene: 5. The CDR3 runs to 15 residues. The germline V gene has CDR1 SGHAT and CDR2 FQNNGV. The CDR3 DNA is TGTGCCAGCAGCATTAGCGGGAGGGGGAACAATGAGCAGTTCTTC. Translation: CASSISGRGNNEQFF.

The chain links TRBV5-6 to TRBJ2-6; D is undetermined. Germline V CDR1 and CDR2: SGHDT, YYEEEE. This CDR3 comprises 16 residues. V was pared by 4 bases and J by 4 bases, with 15 bases between. The CDR3 nucleotides are TGTGCCAGCAGCGCACGACGGGTCTCGGGGGCCAACGTCCTGACTTTC. It encodes CASSARRVSGANVLTF.

This clone was seen only a few times. This chain joins TRBV6-5 and TRBJ2-7; 11 bases fit TRBD2. The CDR3 consists of 16 residues. V trimming: 2 bases; J trimming: 0 bases; junction bases outside the gene matches: 3. Germline loops: CDR1 MNHEY, CDR2 SVGAGI. The CDR3 sequence: CASSYRGLAGSYEQYF. The CDR3 DNA reads TGTGCCAGCAGTTACAGAGGACTAGCGGGCTCCTACGAGCAGTACTTC.

J is TRBJ1-2 and V is TRBV5-1, with 7 bases aligning to TRBD1. The length of the CDR3 is 14 residues. The germline V gene encodes CDR1 SGHRS and CDR2 YFSETQ. V trimming: 4 bases; J trimming: 7 bases; junction bases outside the gene matches: 10. CDR3 loop: CASSGLTGKTGYTF. Written as DNA, the CDR3 is TGCGCCAGCAGCGGCTTGACAGGGAAGACTGGCTACACCTTC.

J is TRBJ1-5 and V is TRBV27; TRBD1 matches 10 bases. The germline gives CDR1 MNHEY, CDR2 SMNVEV (reference sequence). The CDR3 extends over 14 amino acids. V lost 7 bases to trimming and J lost 2 bases; unmatched junction nucleotides: 2. CDR3 residues: CASTGTGGNQPQHF. The CDR3 DNA reads TGTGCCAGCACCGGGACAGGGGGCAATCAGCCCCAGCATTTT.

V is TRBV2 and J is TRBJ1-5; tentative D call: TRBD1 (5 bases). CDR3 length: 13 amino acids. CDR1 is SNHLY and CDR2 is FYNNEI in the germline V gene. Trimming removed 3 bases at V and 11 bases at J, with 14 bases between. The CDR3 nucleotides read TGTGCCAGCAGTGACACCCCATCGGGGGCCCAGCATTTT. Its protein product is CASSDTPSGAQHF.